These 17 T cell receptor beta chains were all obtained from the same sample, sequenced in a study of shared clonotypes between healthy human individuals. Measured with immunoSEQ multiplex PCR; TCRdb has only the in-frame clones, and not every one. The sample has 1.5 million to 2.5 million clones; about 95% are singletons. Naive-designated CD8 cells lacked CD45RO, were positively enriched for CCR7, and omitted terminally differentiated effector memory CD45RA+ cells. Specimen: naive CD8+ T cells sorted from blood. The receptors originated from a man between 18 and 35 years old in good health.

The chain is built from TRBV13 and TRBJ2-7, with 12 bases that match TRBD2. Germline V CDR1 and CDR2: PRHDT, FYEKMQ (reference sequence). The CDR3 has 17 amino acids. V dropped 1 base and J dropped 6; count of bases not matched to a gene: 10. The CDR3 DNA reads TGTGCCAGCAGCTTAGCCGGGACTAGCGGGTCGCGGGCCGAGCAGTACTTC. It codes for CASSLAGTSGSRAEQYF.

V is TRBV7-2 and J is TRBJ2-1; D is unclear. Germline assignment: CDR1 SGHTA and CDR2 FQGNSA. V was trimmed by 1 base and J by 0 bases, leaving 7 bases between them. The CDR3 has 15 amino acids. The CDR3 sequence: CASSLEVFSYNEQFF. Written as DNA, the CDR3 is TGTGCCAGCAGCTTAGAGGTCTTCTCCTACAATGAGCAGTTCTTC. The whole variable domain, remainder taken from reference TRBV7-2 and TRBJ2-1, is GAGVSQSPSNKVTEKGKDVELRCDPISGHTALYWYRQSLGQGLEFLIYFQGNSAPDKSGLPSDRFSAERTGGSVSTLTIQRTQQEDSAVYLCASSLEVFSYNEQFFGPGTRLTVL.

The chain has TRBV4-3 and TRBJ1-4, with D unresolved. There are 18 residues in the CDR3. The V end was cut by 0 bases, the J end by 13 bases, with 27 bases between. Germline assignment: CDR1 LGHNA and CDR2 YSLEER. The CDR3 protein is CASSQDLGWERGHWGLFF. CDR3 in DNA: TGCGCCAGCAGCCAAGATTTGGGATGGGAGCGAGGCCATTGGGGACTGTTTTTT.

The V gene is TRBV29-1, the J gene TRBJ2-3; the D gene is possibly TRBD2 (6 bases). The CDR3 spans 19 residues. Germline CDR1 reads SQVTM; CDR2 reads ANQGSEA. Trimming removed 4 bases at V and 2 bases at J, with 28 bases between. Here the CDR3 reads CSVVSFGEVDRLATDTQYF. Written as DNA, the CDR3 is TGCAGCGTTGTCTCATTTGGGGAGGTTGACAGACTTGCCACAGATACGCAGTATTTT.

V is TRBV25-1 and J is TRBJ2-1; D assignment may be TRBD1 or TRBD2 (6 bases each). The CDR3 runs 15 residues. V lost 8 bases to trimming and J lost 3 bases, with 17 bases between them. Germline V gene lookup returns CDR1 MGHDK and CDR2 SYGVNS. The CDR3 reads CASGGKEGFYNEQFF. DNA for the CDR3: TGTGCCAGCGGGGGCAAGGAGGGCTTCTACAATGAGCAGTTCTTC.

This chain joins TRBV5-1 and TRBJ1-2; 7 bases fit TRBD1. There are 15 residues in the CDR3. V gave up 0 bases and J gave up 4 bases; unmatched junction bases: 6. The V gene's germline CDR1 is SGHRS and CDR2 YFSETQ. In DNA form, the CDR3 reads TGCGCCAGCAGCTTGGCTGGAGGGGGCGGCTATGGCTACACCTTC. As protein: CASSLAGGGGYGYTF.

The V call is TRBV29-1, the J call TRBJ2-1; TRBD2 matches at 7 bases. The CDR3 contains 18 residues. Germline-derived CDR1 and CDR2 are SQVTM and ANQGSEA. The V gene end was trimmed by 3 bases and the J gene end by 2 bases; junction bases not matched to a gene: 16. CDR3 loop: CSVDGLAEEGRTYNEQFF. The CDR3 nucleotides are TGCAGCGTTGATGGGCTAGCGGAAGAGGGCCGAACCTACAATGAGCAGTTCTTC.

The chain employs TRBV19 and TRBJ2-7; D perhaps matches TRBD2 (7 bases). The CDR3 contains 13 residues. Germline assignment: CDR1 LNHDA and CDR2 SQIVND (reference sequence). With 3 bases removed from V and 3 bases from J, the gap between germline ends came to 9 bases. The DNA for the CDR3 is TGTGCCAGTAGTATGGGGGGGCACTACGAGCAGTACTTC. Protein: CASSMGGHYEQYF.

V and J are TRBV4-2 and TRBJ1-5, with 8 bases that match TRBD1. The CDR3 is 17 amino acids. The germline CDR1 and CDR2 sequences are LGHNA and YNFKEQ. The V segment lost 3 bases and the J segment 5 bases; nucleotides outside the gene matches: 12. CDR3 sequence (DNA): TGTGCCAGCAGCCAGGGCTTGGACAGGGTAGTCGATCAGCCCCAGCATTTT. Translation: CASSQGLDRVVDQPQHF.

The chain is built from TRBV9 and TRBJ1-4; the D gene is possibly TRBD1 (6 bases). The ends were cut back, 3 bases at V and 2 bases at J, with 8 bases in the middle. The CDR3 is 14 residues long. CDR1 and CDR2 (germline): SGDLS, YYNGEE. The CDR3 sequence is CASSGGGTNEKLFF. The CDR3 nucleotides are TGTGCCAGCAGCGGAGGGGGGACTAATGAAAAACTGTTTTTT.

The chain recombines TRBV6-5 with TRBJ2-3, with D unclear. The V gene's germline CDR1 is MNHEY and CDR2 SVGAGI. V shed 0 bases and J shed 2 bases, with 12 bases lying between them. The CDR3 has 16 amino acids. CDR3 amino acids: CASSYSIGQITDTQYF. CDR3 coding DNA: TGTGCCAGCAGTTACTCGATAGGGCAGATCACAGATACGCAGTATTTT.

This clone has just one count. The V call is TRBV4-1, the J call TRBJ2-3; D is unresolved. Germline V gene sequence: CDR1 MGHRA, CDR2 YSYEKL. Trimming left V 2 bases short and J 2 bases short, with 5 bases between. CDR3 length equals 13 residues. The CDR3 coding sequence is TGCGCCAGCAGCCAAAAGGCCACAGATACGCAGTATTTT. Translating gives CASSQKATDTQYF.

The chain uses TRBV2 and TRBJ1-2, with D perhaps TRBD1 (6 bases). The germline CDR1 and CDR2 sequences are SNHLY and FYNNEI. This CDR3 spans 16 amino acids. Trimming left V 4 bases short and J 8 bases short, with 23 bases between. The CDR3 loop reads CASSAQGIGGAQGYTF. The DNA for the CDR3 is TGTGCCAGCAGTGCTCAGGGAATAGGGGGGGCGCAGGGCTACACCTTC.

This clone was counted once. This chain joins TRBV7-8 and TRBJ1-2; the match to TRBD1 covers 7 bases. Losses at the gene ends were 5 bases for V and 0 bases for J; bases not matched to a gene: 3. In germline, CDR1 is SGHVS, CDR2 FQNEAQ. The CDR3 length is 14 residues. The CDR3 loop is CASSIGTANYGYTF. CDR3 DNA sequence: TGTGCCAGCAGCATAGGGACAGCTAACTATGGCTACACCTTC.

Concerning this clone itself: This sample includes further DNA sequences coding for the same CDR3. This chain uses TRBV7-9 with TRBJ2-5, with 9 bases fitting TRBD2. V dropped 4 bases and J dropped 5; count of bases not matched to a gene: 5. The germline CDR1 and CDR2 sequences are SEHNR and FQNEAQ (reference sequence). This CDR3 has 14 amino acids. DNA of the CDR3: TGTGCCAGCAGCTCGGGACTAGCTCCGGAGACCCAGTACTTC. Translation gives CASSSGLAPETQYF. The whole variable domain, filled in from reference TRBV7-9 and TRBJ2-5, reads DTGVSQNPRHKITKRGQNVTFRCDPISEHNRLYWYRQTLGQGPEFLTYFQNEAQLEKSRLLSDRFSAERPKGSFSTLEIQRTEQGDSAMYLCASSSGLAPETQYFGPGTRLLVL.

The chain employs TRBV27 and TRBJ1-2; 9 nucleotides match TRBD1. The CDR3 runs 19 residues. Trimming at V came to 2 bases and at J to 1 base, leaving 14 bases not matched to a gene. CDR1 MNHEY and CDR2 SMNVEV come from the germline V gene (reference sequence). The CDR3 loop reads CASSLQTPGQGIFNYGYTF. CDR3 in DNA: TGTGCCAGCAGTTTACAAACTCCGGGACAGGGAATTTTTAACTATGGCTACACCTTC.

The chain recombines TRBV2 with TRBJ2-7; TRBD1 matches 7 bases. Per germline, CDR1 SNHLY and CDR2 FYNNEI. After removal of 2 bases from V and 0 bases from J, the junction contained 4 bases not matched to a gene. CDR3 length: 15 amino acids. This CDR3 is CASSETAGGSYEQYF. The DNA of the CDR3 is TGTGCCAGCAGTGAAACGGCAGGGGGCTCCTACGAGCAGTACTTC. Filled out from reference TRBV2 and TRBJ2-7, the complete variable domain reads EPEVTQTPSHQVTQMGQEVILRCVPISNHLYFYWYRQILGQKVEFLVSFYNNEISEKSEIFDDQFSVERPDGSNFTLKIRSTKLEDSAMYFCASSETAGGSYEQYFGPGTRLTVT.